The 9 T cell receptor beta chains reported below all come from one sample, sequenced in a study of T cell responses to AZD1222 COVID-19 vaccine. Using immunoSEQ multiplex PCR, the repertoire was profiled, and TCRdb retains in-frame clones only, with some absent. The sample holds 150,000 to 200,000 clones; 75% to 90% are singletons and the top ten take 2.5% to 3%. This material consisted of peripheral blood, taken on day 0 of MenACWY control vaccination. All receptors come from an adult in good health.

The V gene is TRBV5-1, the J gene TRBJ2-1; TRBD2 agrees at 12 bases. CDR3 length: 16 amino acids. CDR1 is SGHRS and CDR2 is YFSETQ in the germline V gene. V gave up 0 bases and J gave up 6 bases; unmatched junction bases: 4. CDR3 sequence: CASSLELAGGRNEQFF. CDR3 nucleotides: TGCGCCAGCAGCTTGGAACTAGCGGGAGGACGCAATGAGCAGTTCTTC.

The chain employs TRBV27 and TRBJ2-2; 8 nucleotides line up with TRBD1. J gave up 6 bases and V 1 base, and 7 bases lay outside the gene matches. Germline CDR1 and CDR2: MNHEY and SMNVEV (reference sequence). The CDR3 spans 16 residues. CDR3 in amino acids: CASSLFTTGAAGELFF. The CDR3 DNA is TGTGCCAGCAGTTTATTCACGACAGGGGCGGCCGGGGAGCTGTTTTTT.

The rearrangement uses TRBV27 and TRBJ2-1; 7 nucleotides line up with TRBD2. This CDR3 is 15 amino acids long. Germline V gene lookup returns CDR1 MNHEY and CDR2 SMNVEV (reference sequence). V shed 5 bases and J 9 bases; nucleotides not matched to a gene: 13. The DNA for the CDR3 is TGTGCCAGCAGTCATCGAGCGGGATCTGGCCGTGAGCAGTTCTTC. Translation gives CASSHRAGSGREQFF.

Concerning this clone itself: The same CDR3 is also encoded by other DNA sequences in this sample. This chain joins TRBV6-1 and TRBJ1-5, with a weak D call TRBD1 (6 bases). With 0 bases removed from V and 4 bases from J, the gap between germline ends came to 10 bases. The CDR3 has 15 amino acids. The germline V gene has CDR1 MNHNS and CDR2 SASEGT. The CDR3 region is CASSEAGQQNQPQHF. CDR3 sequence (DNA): TGTGCCAGCAGTGAAGCTGGACAGCAGAATCAGCCCCAGCATTTT.

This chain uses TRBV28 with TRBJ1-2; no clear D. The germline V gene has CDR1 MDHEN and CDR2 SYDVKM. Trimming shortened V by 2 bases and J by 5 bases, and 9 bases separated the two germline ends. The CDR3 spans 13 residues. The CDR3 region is CASSLSRDYGYTF. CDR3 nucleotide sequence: TGTGCCAGCAGTTTAAGCAGAGATTATGGCTACACCTTC.

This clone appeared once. The CDR3, as DNA: TGTGCCAGCAGCGTAGACGGACTAGCGGGGTTGGAGGATACGCAGTATTTT. Translated, it gives CASSVDGLAGLEDTQYF. The gene calls are TRBV9 and TRBJ2-3; 12 bases are shared with TRBD2. Germline-derived CDR1 and CDR2 are SGDLS and YYNGEE. With 0 bases clipped from V and 6 bases from J, the junction kept 8 bases outside the gene matches. The CDR3 loop spans 17 amino acids.

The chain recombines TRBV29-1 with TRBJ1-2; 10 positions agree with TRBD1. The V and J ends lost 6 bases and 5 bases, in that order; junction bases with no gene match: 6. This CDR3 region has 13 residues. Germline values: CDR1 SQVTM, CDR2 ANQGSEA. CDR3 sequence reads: CSVGQGEGYGYTF. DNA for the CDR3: TGCAGCGTCGGACAGGGGGAGGGTTATGGCTACACCTTC.

The CDR3, as DNA: TGTGCCAGCAGCCAAGAGGTTGTCAGGGGGCGCGATGGCTACACCTTC. Amino acids: CASSQEVVRGRDGYTF. This chain connects TRBV3-1 (or the pseudogene TRBV3-2) to TRBJ1-2; 8 nucleotides align to TRBD1. Germline loops: CDR1 LGHDT, CDR2 YNNKEL (reference sequence). The junction had 9 bases not matched to a gene; V was cut back by 0 bases and J by 6 bases. There are 16 residues in the CDR3.

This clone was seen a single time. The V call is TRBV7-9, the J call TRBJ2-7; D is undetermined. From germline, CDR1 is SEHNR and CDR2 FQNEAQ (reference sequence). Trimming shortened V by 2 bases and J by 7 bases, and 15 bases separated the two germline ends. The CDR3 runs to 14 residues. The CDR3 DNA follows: TGTGCCAGCAGCTTAATTGGTGGGCAGGAGGAGCAGTACTTC. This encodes CASSLIGGQEEQYF. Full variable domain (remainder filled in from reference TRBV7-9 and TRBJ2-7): DTGVSQNPRHKITKRGQNVTFRCDPISEHNRLYWYRQTLGQGPEFLTYFQNEAQLEKSRLLSDRFSAERPKGSFSTLEIQRTEQGDSAMYLCASSLIGGQEEQYFGPGTRLTVT.